The rows below give T cell receptor beta chains drawn from one sample of a study of CD8 T cells in ankylosing spondylitis. TCRdb ran MiXCR on the 5' RACE reads and lists one entry per CDR3 protein. The repertoire has about 300,000 distinct CDR3 sequences, 9.5% to 13% of them found once; the top ten carry roughly 9%. The specimen sequenced was blood, either unsorted or a sorted T cell fraction (not recorded which). These receptors were taken from a female donor with ankylosing spondylitis or in good health (not recorded which). CDR3s include the opening cysteine and the closing phenylalanine or tryptophan. Fields, in order: D gene, V gene, J gene, clone size, CDR3 protein, CDR3 DNA. D genes are given only for firm matches. Clone size is stated in some rows and not others, as once, few, many or a class when expanded.

.	TRBV20-1	TRBJ2-1	.	CCAREQRRGDRNEQFF	TGCTGTGCTAGAGAGCAGCGGCGGGGAGATCGCAATGAGCAGTTCTTC
TRBD2	TRBV28	TRBJ2-1	.	CASSLDLAGGGVQFF	TGTGCCAGCAGTTTAGATCTAGCGGGTGGTGGAGTGCAGTTCTTC
.	TRBV5-1	TRBJ2-3	few	CASSLAPDRLTDTQYF	TGCGCCAGCAGCTTGGCCCCCGACAGGCTCACAGATACGCAGTATTTT
.	TRBV20-1	TRBJ1-1	many	CSASIKWNTEAFF	TGCAGTGCTAGTATCAAGTGGAACACTGAAGCTTTCTTT
TRBD1	TRBV7-2	TRBJ2-7	many	CASSLSRGIGSYEQYF	TGTGCCAGCAGCTTGTCCAGGGGGATAGGCTCCTACGAGCAGTACTTC
.	TRBV7-8	TRBJ1-2	.	CASSSPMDPRTFYGYTF	TGTGCCAGCAGCTCCCCCATGGACCCTCGTACGTTTTATGGCTACACCTTC
.	TRBV19	TRBJ2-1	few	CASSIRAGPNEQFF	TGTGCCAGTAGTATAAGGGCTGGCCCCAATGAGCAGTTCTTC
.	TRBV20-1	TRBJ1-5	many	CSAGLKDNQPQHF	TGCAGTGCTGGCCTGAAAGACAATCAGCCCCAGCATTTT
TRBD2	TRBV7-2	TRBJ2-5	few	CASSPRTSGGGETQYF	TGTGCCAGCAGCCCACGGACTAGCGGTGGGGGAGAGACCCAGTACTTC
TRBD2	TRBV14	TRBJ2-1	many	CASSQLAGGRNEQFF	TGTGCCAGCAGCCAACTAGCGGGAGGGCGAAATGAGCAGTTCTTC
.	TRBV29-1	TRBJ2-7	.	CSVVDPRGWQYF	TGCAGCGTCGTGGACCCAAGGGGTTGGCAGTACTTC
TRBD1	TRBV5-1	TRBJ2-7	few	CASGDRGDRSF	TGCGCCAGTGGGGACAGGGGCGACAGGAGCTTC
TRBD2	TRBV5-1	TRBJ2-1	many	CASSLGGRTNEQFF	TGCGCCAGCAGCCTCGGCGGGAGGACGAATGAGCAGTTCTTC
.	TRBV14	TRBJ2-5	.	CASSQRPPAEETQYF	TGTGCCAGCAGCCAACGTCCCCCTGCGGAAGAGACCCAGTACTTC
TRBD1	TRBV5-1	TRBJ2-1	.	CASSIRDRAYNEQFF	TGCGCCAGCAGCATCCGGGACAGGGCTTACAATGAGCAGTTCTTC
.	TRBV5-1	TRBJ1-4	many	CASSLRLQANEKLFF	TGCGCCAGCAGCTTGCGTCTCCAAGCTAATGAAAAACTGTTTTTT
.	TRBV29-1	TRBJ2-7	many	CSVAGETGSSYEQYF	TGCAGCGTTGCAGGAGAGACAGGCTCCTCCTACGAGCAGTACTTC
.	TRBV30	TRBJ1-1	.	CAWKELMNTEAFF	TGTGCCTGGAAGGAACTTATGAACACTGAAGCTTTCTTT
TRBD1	TRBV12-3/TRBV12-4	TRBJ1-2	few	CASSLQGGDYGYTF	TGTGCCAGCAGTTTGCAGGGGGGAGACTATGGCTACACCTTC
.	TRBV7-2	TRBJ1-5	few	CASSLRVSQPQHF	TGTGCCAGCAGCTTAAGGGTTTCGCAGCCCCAGCATTTT
.	TRBV11-1	TRBJ1-1	many	CASSLKRQVNTEAFF	TGTGCCAGCAGCTTAAAGCGGCAAGTTAACACTGAAGCTTTCTTT
.	TRBV5-6	TRBJ2-1	.	CASSKGRGEQFF	TGTGCCAGCAGCAAAGGGCGAGGCGAGCAGTTCTTC
.	TRBV20-1	TRBJ1-5	many	CSAWRTENQPQHF	TGCAGTGCTTGGAGGACGGAGAATCAGCCCCAGCATTTT
.	TRBV5-8	TRBJ1-4	.	CASSRTGNGIGEKLFF	TGTGCCAGCAGCCGTACAGGAAATGGAATAGGAGAAAAACTGTTTTTT
.	TRBV7-9	TRBJ2-1	many	CASSFREYNEQFF	TGTGCCAGCAGCTTCAGGGAGTACAATGAGCAGTTCTTC
.	TRBV20-1	TRBJ2-6	many	CSAPARFGANVLTF	TGCAGTGCCCCAGCGCGGTTCGGGGCCAACGTCCTGACTTTC
.	TRBV5-1	TRBJ1-1	many	CASSIHILNTEAFF	TGCGCCAGCAGCATCCATATTTTGAACACTGAAGCTTTCTTT
.	TRBV10-3	TRBJ1-2	many	CAIGEGNYGYTF	TGTGCCATCGGTGAGGGGAACTATGGCTACACCTTC
.	TRBV14	TRBJ2-3	many	CASSQRHPVQTTDTQYF	TGTGCCAGCAGCCAGCGCCACCCCGTGCAGACCACAGATACGCAGTATTTT
.	TRBV7-2	TRBJ2-5	few	CASSSLLGIGETQYF	TGTGCCAGCAGCTCTCTCTTGGGTATAGGGGAGACCCAGTACTTC
.	TRBV5-4	TRBJ2-1	.	CASSLIDRNEQFF	TGTGCCAGCAGCTTGATAGATAGGAATGAGCAGTTCTTC
.	TRBV20-1	TRBJ2-3	.	CSARERQRRVDTQYF	TGCAGTGCTAGAGAAAGACAGAGAAGGGTCGATACGCAGTATTTT
TRBD1	TRBV11-2	TRBJ1-3	few	CASSPGTGGYSGNTIYF	TGTGCCAGCAGCCCCGGGACAGGGGGCTACTCTGGAAACACCATATATTTT
.	TRBV5-1	TRBJ2-1	many	CASSPPEGSASEQFF	TGCGCCAGCAGCCCGCCGGAGGGCTCGGCAAGTGAGCAGTTCTTC
.	TRBV19	TRBJ2-2	few	CASSPRVNGELFF	TGTGCCAGTAGTCCCAGGGTTAACGGGGAGCTGTTTTTT